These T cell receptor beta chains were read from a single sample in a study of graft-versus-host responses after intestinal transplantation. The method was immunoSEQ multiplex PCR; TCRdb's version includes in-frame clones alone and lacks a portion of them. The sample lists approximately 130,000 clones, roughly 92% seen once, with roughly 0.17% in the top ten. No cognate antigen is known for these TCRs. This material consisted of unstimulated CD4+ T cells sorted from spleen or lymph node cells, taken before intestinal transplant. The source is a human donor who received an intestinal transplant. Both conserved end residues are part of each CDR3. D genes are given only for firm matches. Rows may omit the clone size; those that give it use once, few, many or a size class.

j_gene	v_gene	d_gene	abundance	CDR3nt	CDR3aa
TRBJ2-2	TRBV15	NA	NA	TGTGCCACCAGCATTGTAGGAAAAGACACCGGGGAGCTGTTTTTT	CATSIVGKDTGELFF
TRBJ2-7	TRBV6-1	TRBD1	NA	TGTGCCAGCCAGAGGGACAGGGTCGTCCACGAGCAGTACTTC	CASQRDRVVHEQYF
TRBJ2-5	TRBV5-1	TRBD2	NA	TGCGCCAGCAGCTTCCTAGCGGGGACCAGAGAGACCCAGTACTTC	CASSFLAGTRETQYF
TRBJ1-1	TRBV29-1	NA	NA	TGCAGCGTTGAAGACAAGGGCCTGAACACTGAAGCTTTCTTT	CSVEDKGLNTEAFF
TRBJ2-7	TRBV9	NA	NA	TGTGCCAGCAGCGTAGAGGGTAACTCCTACGAGCAGTACTTC	CASSVEGNSYEQYF
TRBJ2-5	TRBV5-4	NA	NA	TGTGCCAGCAGCTTGGCCCAGGGAGTGAAAGAGACCCAGTACTTC	CASSLAQGVKETQYF
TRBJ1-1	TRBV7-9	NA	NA	TGTGCCAGCAGCTTTGACTTGGCAGGGTACACTGAAGCTTTCTTT	CASSFDLAGYTEAFF
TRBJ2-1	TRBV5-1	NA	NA	TGCGCCACTAGGCGGACTCAGAACAATGAGCAGTTCTTC	CATRRTQNNEQFF
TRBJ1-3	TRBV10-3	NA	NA	TGTGCCATCAAATCCGGCAGCAACGGAGACACCATATATTTT	CAIKSGSNGDTIYF
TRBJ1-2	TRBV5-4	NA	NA	TGTGCCAGCAGCTTAGGTGGACAGAACTATGGCTACACCTTC	CASSLGGQNYGYTF
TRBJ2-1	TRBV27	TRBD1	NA	TGTGCCAGCAGATGGGACAGCTACAATGAGCAGTTCTTC	CASRWDSYNEQFF
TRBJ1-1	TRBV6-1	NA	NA	TGTGCCAGCAGTGAAGCGTGGGGGAGAACAGCCCTTCATCCCAAAGCTTTCTTT	CASSEAWGRTALHPKAFF
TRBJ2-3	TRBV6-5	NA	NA	TGTGCCAGCAGTCTGGACGGACGCACAGATACGCAGTATTTT	CASSLDGRTDTQYF
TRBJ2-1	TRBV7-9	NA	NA	TGTGCCAGCAGCTCCGCCTACCAGACCTACAATGAGCAGTTCTTC	CASSSAYQTYNEQFF
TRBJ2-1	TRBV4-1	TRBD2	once	TGCGCCAGCAGCCAAGTTATTAGCGGGGGCTCCTACAATGAGCAGTTCTTC	CASSQVISGGSYNEQFF
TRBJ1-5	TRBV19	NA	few	TGTGCCAGTAGTATCAGAAGTACGGGCAATCAGCCCCAGCATTTT	CASSIRSTGNQPQHF
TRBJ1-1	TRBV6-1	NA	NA	TGTGCCAGCAGTGAACGGGTCGGTCCCTGGGGTGAAGCTTTCTTT	CASSERVGPWGEAFF
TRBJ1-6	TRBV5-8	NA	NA	TGTGCCAGCAGCTTCGGGAATTCACCCCTCCACTTT	CASSFGNSPLHF
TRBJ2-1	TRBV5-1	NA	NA	TGCGCCAGCAGCTTGCGGCAGGGGAACTACAATGAGCAGTTCTTC	CASSLRQGNYNEQFF
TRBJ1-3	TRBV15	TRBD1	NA	TGTGCCACCAGCGTTCGACAGGGTGGGACTGGAAACACCATATATTTT	CATSVRQGGTGNTIYF
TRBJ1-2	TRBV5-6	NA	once	TGTGCCAGCAGATTCGACAATAGTCGAAAGATCTATGGCTACACCTTC	CASRFDNSRKIYGYTF
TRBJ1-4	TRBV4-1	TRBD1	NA	TGCGCCAGCAGCCAAATGTTCGGACAGGGCGGAAAACTGTTTTTT	CASSQMFGQGGKLFF
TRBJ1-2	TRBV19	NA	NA	TGTGCCAGCGCGACCCGCGGGCCGACTTATGGCTACACCTTC	CASATRGPTYGYTF
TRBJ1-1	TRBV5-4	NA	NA	TGTTCCACCCACCGGCCCGGACAGATGAACACTGAAGCTTTCTTT	CSTHRPGQMNTEAFF
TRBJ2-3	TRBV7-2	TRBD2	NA	TGTGCCAGCAGCTTAGCGCTGGGGACTAGGGCAGATACGCAGTATTTT	CASSLALGTRADTQYF
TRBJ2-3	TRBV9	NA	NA	TGTGCCAGCAGCGTAACTCCGCAGACCCGCACAGATACGCAGTATTTT	CASSVTPQTRTDTQYF
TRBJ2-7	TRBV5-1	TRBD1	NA	TGCGCCAGCAGCACGGGACAGCTGCGGAACGAGCAGTACTTC	CASSTGQLRNEQYF
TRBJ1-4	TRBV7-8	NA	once	TGTGCCAGCAGGGGCCGTTTGGGTAATGAAAAACTGTTTTTT	CASRGRLGNEKLFF
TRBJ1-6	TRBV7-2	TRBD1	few	TGTGCCAGCAGCGCGGACAGGTATTCACCCCTCCACTTT	CASSADRYSPLHF
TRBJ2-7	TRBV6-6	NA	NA	TGTGCCATCGGCAGTTCCTACGAGCAGTACTTC	CAIGSSYEQYF
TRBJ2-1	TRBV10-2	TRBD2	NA	TGCGCCAGCAGTGATCTGAAGATAGCGGGGGGGAAGAATGAGCAGTTCTTC	CASSDLKIAGGKNEQFF